This TCR beta chain was profiled in a study of T cell repertoires in cytomegalovirus infection. Across the study: Both a matching HLA type and CMV infection were indicated by public TCR beta signatures.

TCRdb processed the reads anew with MiXCR; each CDR3 protein has one entry. Of about 450,000 distinct CDR3 sequences in the sample, 31% are singletons; the top ten hold around 15%. This CDR3 comprises 17 residues. From germline, CDR1 is SGHDT and CDR2 YYEEEE. Trimming pared 4 bases from V and 4 bases from J, leaving 20 bases between. Whole-study findings and limits: Ex vivo, HLA-C-restricted CMV-specific TCR beta clonotypes prevailed over the rest of the response. Of the TCR beta families, the public ones yielded a cumulative frequency that identified carriers of CMV plus the relevant HLA.

This clonotype was seen just once. Its antigen is currently unknown. What was sequenced was PBMCs. The J gene is TRBJ2-2, the V gene TRBV5-6, with a possible D match to TRBD1 (6 bases). This TCR was recovered from a human donor in good health (CMV status not recorded). Some clones in this sample may be carry-over from other donors' samples. In nucleotides, the CDR3 is TGTGCCAGCAGCCCGCCGGGTTACGGCAGGGGCACCGGGGAGCTGTTTTTT. The encoded protein is CASSPPGYGRGTGELFF. Using reference TRBV5-6 and TRBJ2-2 for the parts outside the CDR3, the full variable domain is DAGVTQSPTHLIKTRGQQVTLRCSPKSGHDTVSWYQQALGQGPQFIFQYYEEEERQRGNFPDRFSGHQFPNYSSELNVNALLLGDSALYLCASSPPGYGRGTGELFFGEGSRLTVL.